Detailed here is one T cell receptor (beta chain). These data originate in a study of T cells of healthy individuals. Using its own MiXCR run on the 5' RACE reads, TCRdb lists one record per CDR3 protein. The data hold approximately 58,000 distinct CDR3 sequences, with over 12% observed a single time. Germline V gives CDR1 MNHEY, CDR2 SVGAGI. V was cut by 6 bases and J by 5 bases, with 7 bases left in between. CDR3 size: 11 residues. The TCR sequence derives from a human donor in good health. This chain uses TRBV6-5 with TRBJ1-1; D is unclear. The CDR3 DNA is TGTGCCAGCAGCTCCTATACTGAAGCTTTCTTT. The encoded protein is CASSSYTEAFF.